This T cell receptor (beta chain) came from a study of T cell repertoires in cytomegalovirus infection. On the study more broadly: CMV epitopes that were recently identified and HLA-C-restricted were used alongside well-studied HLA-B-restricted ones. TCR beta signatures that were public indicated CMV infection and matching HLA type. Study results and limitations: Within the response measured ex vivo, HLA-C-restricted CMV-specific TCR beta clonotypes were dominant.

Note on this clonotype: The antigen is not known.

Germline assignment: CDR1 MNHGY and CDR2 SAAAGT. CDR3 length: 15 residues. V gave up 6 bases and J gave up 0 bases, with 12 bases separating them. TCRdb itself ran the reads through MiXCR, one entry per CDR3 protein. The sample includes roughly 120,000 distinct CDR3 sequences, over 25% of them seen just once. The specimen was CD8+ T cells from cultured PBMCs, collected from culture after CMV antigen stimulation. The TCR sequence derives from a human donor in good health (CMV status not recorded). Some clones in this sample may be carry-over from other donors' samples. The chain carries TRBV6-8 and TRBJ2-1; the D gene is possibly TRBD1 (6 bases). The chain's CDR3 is CASRKQGSSYNEQFF. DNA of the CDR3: TGTGCCAGCAGAAAACAGGGAAGCTCCTACAATGAGCAGTTCTTC.